This paragraph reports one TCR beta chain. Researchers amplified the TCR beta CDR3 regions from RNA transcripts. With the HTBI primer set, the TCR CDR3 went through a first round of RT-PCR. Each CDR3 protein is one row after TCRdb ran MiXCR on the multiplex PCR reads. The data show about 640,000 distinct CDR3 sequences, 20% to 25% seen once. There are 15 residues in the CDR3. Germline trimming cut 5 bases from V and 9 bases from J; bases unmatched to any gene: 8. Looked up from germline, CDR1 is SGHTA and CDR2 is FQGNSA. This specimen belongs to a study of T cells in Graves' hyperthyroidism and ophthalmopathy.

Sequencing was done on a sample of blood. The J gene is TRBJ1-6, the V gene TRBV7-2; 9 bases agree with TRBD1. The source of this sequence is a man aged 25-40 years with Graves' ophthalmopathy. The CDR3 sequence: CTSSLGQGRASPLHF. For the CDR3, the DNA is TGTACCAGCAGCCTCGGACAGGGGAGGGCTTCACCCCTCCACTTT.